The clone carrying this T cell receptor beta chain was picked up a small number of times. The data stem from a study of T-cell reconstitution after alpha-beta-depleted transplantation in children. This CDR3 has 15 amino acids. V lost 6 bases to trimming and J lost 0 bases, with 13 bases between them. Germline V gives CDR1 MNHNS, CDR2 SASEGT. Unique molecular identifiers were built into the TCRbeta library. TCRdb reanalysed the PCR reads using MiXCR and keeps one entry per CDR3 protein. The sample records approximately 590,000 distinct CDR3 sequences, roughly a tenth being singletons. The chain has TRBV6-1 and TRBJ2-3, with D unclear. This receptor was obtained from a human donor who donated a stem cell graft to a child with acute myeloid leukemia. Sequenced material: PBMCs from the stem cell graft donor, taken from the stem cell graft. DNA for the CDR3: TGTGCCAGCAGCCCCTTAGGTGTTAGCACAGATACGCAGTATTTT. It translates to CASSPLGVSTDTQYF.